This T cell receptor (beta chain) originates from a study of vaccination effects on CD4 cells after COVID-19. Across the whole study: The median interval between the second dose and post-vaccine sampling was 72 days. Findings of the study overall: Whether induced by infection or by vaccine, clones showed marked clonal contraction late after vaccination. Relatively few convalescent patients took part in the study, which had no early post-infection timepoints.

Culture proceeded for nine to ten days, and CD4+ T cells were then isolated. Each person got two doses of an mRNA SARS-CoV-2 vaccine, BNT162b2 or mRNA-1273. In the cultures, half the medium was exchanged for IL-2 medium on days 3 and 7. CDR1 SGHKS and CDR2 YYEKEE come from the germline V gene (reference sequence). V dropped 1 base and J dropped 8 bases, with 15 bases sitting between them. The length of the CDR3 is 14 residues. Turning to this clone: Its antigen is still unknown.

The protocol was immunoSEQ multiplex PCR, while the TCRdb copy is restricted to in-frame clones and leaves out a portion. The sample has over 8,500 clones; about 76% are singletons. J is TRBJ1-2 and V is TRBV5-5, with TRBD1 as a possible D gene (5 bases). The sequences come from CD4+ T cells from PBMCs cultured without peptide, collected after COVID-19 vaccination. The source of this sequence is a human donor who received a COVID-19 vaccine. DNA for the CDR3: TGTGCCAGCAGCTTGTATCGGGACCCAACCGGCTACACCTTC. It specifies CASSLYRDPTGYTF.